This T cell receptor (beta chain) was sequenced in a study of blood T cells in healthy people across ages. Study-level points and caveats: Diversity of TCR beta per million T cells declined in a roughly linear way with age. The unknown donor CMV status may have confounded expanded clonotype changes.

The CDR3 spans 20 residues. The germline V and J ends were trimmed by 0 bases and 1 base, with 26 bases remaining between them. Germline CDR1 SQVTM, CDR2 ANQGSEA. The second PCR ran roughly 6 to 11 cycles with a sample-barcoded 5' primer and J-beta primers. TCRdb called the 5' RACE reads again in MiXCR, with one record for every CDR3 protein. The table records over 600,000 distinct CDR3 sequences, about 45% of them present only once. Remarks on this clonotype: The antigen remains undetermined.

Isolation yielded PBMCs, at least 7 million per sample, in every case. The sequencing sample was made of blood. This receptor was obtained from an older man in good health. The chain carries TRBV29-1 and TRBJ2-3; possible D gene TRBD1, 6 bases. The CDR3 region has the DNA TGCAGCGTTGAAGATGCTCCGGCTATGACAGGTTGGGGCGGCACAGATACGCAGTATTTT. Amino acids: CSVEDAPAMTGWGGTDTQYF.